A single sample is the source of the 6 T cell receptor beta chains below, sequenced in a study of shared clonotypes between healthy human individuals. Assay: immunoSEQ multiplex PCR; the TCRdb copy retains only in-frame clones and omits some. The table has approximately 440,000 clones, 77% seen once. What was sequenced was PBMCs. Receptors were obtained from a woman between 35 and 50 years old in good health. Some clones in this sample may be carry-over from other donors' samples.

This clone was counted only a few times. The V call is TRBV18, the J call TRBJ1-5, with 7 bases aligning to TRBD1. The junction had 9 bases not matched to a gene; V was cut back by 3 bases and J by 7 bases. The CDR3 consists of 15 residues. Germline loops: CDR1 KGHSH, CDR2 LQKENI. CDR3 in amino acids: CASSPNRGMEQPQHF. The CDR3 DNA is TGTGCCAGCTCACCCAACAGGGGAATGGAACAGCCCCAGCATTTT.

A note on this clone: This may be a read error, as it is one base from a much larger clone. The genes are TRBV7-8 and TRBJ2-2; D unclear. Trimming removed 1 base at V and 3 bases at J, with 9 bases between. CDR3 length: 15 amino acids. Germline V gene data show CDR1 as SGHVS and CDR2 as FQNEAQ. The CDR3 nucleotides read TGTGCCAGCAGCTTAGTTGCCCTTCACACCGGGGAGCTGTTTTTT. Residues: CASSLVALHTGELFF.

The V gene is TRBV30, the J gene TRBJ1-5; the D is unclear. Deletions cut 3 bases from V and 7 bases from J, with 19 bases between. The CDR3 runs to 15 residues. The germline CDR1 and CDR2 sequences are GTSNPN and SVGIG (reference sequence). CDR3 amino acids: CAWSNGTGRRQPQHF. In DNA form, the CDR3 reads TGTGCCTGGAGCAATGGTACCGGGAGGCGGCAGCCCCAGCATTTT.

The V and J genes are TRBV7-2 and TRBJ2-7; 11 bases are shared with TRBD2. V dropped 3 bases and J dropped 3; count of bases not matched to a gene: 4. Looked up from germline, CDR1 is SGHTA and CDR2 is FQGNSA. The CDR3 covers 15 residues. In nucleotides, the CDR3 is TGTGCCAGCAGCTTTTTGACTAGCGGGAACTACGAGCAGTACTTC. Its translation is CASSFLTSGNYEQYF.

This rearrangement joins TRBV5-4 to TRBJ2-1; 11 bases fit TRBD2. The germline V gene encodes CDR1 SGHNT and CDR2 YYREEE (reference sequence). Trimming took 3 bases from V and 6 from J; bases not matched to a gene: 2. CDR3 length: 14 residues. The CDR3 loop is CASSSTSGANEQFF. The DNA for the CDR3 is TGTGCCAGCAGCTCGACTAGCGGGGCCAATGAGCAGTTCTTC.

In this sample, this clone turned up once. It may be a read error: a sequence one base away is much more abundant. V usage is TRBV7-6 and J usage is TRBJ1-1; a possible D gene is TRBD1 (6 bases). Between the trimmed V and J ends, which lost 1 base and 0 bases, there was a span of 9 bases. This CDR3 comprises 15 residues. Germline CDR1 reads SGHVS; CDR2 reads FNYEAQ. The CDR3 sequence: CASSLGGTLNTEAFF. CDR3 sequence (DNA): TGTGCCAGCAGCTTAGGGGGGACATTGAACACTGAAGCTTTCTTT.